This T cell receptor beta chain was captured by sequencing in a study of OX40 agonist ivuxolimab in advanced cancers. CDR3 length: 12 residues. Germline-derived CDR1 and CDR2 are SGHNT and YENEEA. The V and J ends lost 4 bases and 7 bases respectively, with 10 bases between them. Systemic immunosuppression or autoimmune disease history was grounds to exclude patients. Generated by immunoSEQ multiplex PCR, the TCRdb table keeps only in-frame clones and is missing some. The sample holds 45,000 to 50,000 clones, roughly 90% seen once. V and J are TRBV11-3 and TRBJ1-2; the D gene is possibly TRBD1 (5 bases). The specimen comprised CD4+ or CD8+ T cells sorted from blood, sampled in a trial of the OX40 agonist ivuxolimab. The receptor comes from an adult with an advanced solid tumor such as melanoma, head and neck, liver or kidney cancer. DNA for the CDR3: TGTGCCAGCAGCTCTAATGGGGGTGGCTACACCTTC. This translates into CASSSNGGGYTF.